This T cell receptor beta chain emerged from a study of shared clonotypes between healthy human individuals. J lost 6 bases, V lost 4 bases, and 8 bases had no gene match. CDR3 length: 16 residues. Per germline, CDR1 SGHRS and CDR2 YFSETQ. Participating donors were healthy, HIV-negative adults free of recent acute infections or vaccinations. TCRdb's copy holds only in-frame clones and misses some; the assay was immunoSEQ multiplex PCR. The sample contains a few hundred thousand clones, about 74% of which appear only once. This clone was counted a few times. This chain links TRBV5-1 with TRBJ2-3; 13 nucleotides agree with TRBD2. The source is a woman aged 40 to 55 in good health. Some clones in this sample may be carry-over from other donors' samples. Input material: PBMCs. The CDR3 DNA reads TGCGCCAGCAGCCCCCCCGGGACTAGCGGGATGGATACGCAGTATTTT. Translated: CASSPPGTSGMDTQYF. The entire variable domain, with the rest obtained from reference TRBV5-1 and TRBJ2-3, is as follows: KAGVTQTPRYLIKTRGQQVTLSCSPISGHRSVSWYQQTPGQGLQFLFEYFSETQRNKGNFPGRFSGRQFSNSRSEMNVSTLELGDSALYLCASSPPGTSGMDTQYFGPGTRLTVL.